Listed below are T cell receptor beta chains from one sample, sequenced in a study of lymphopenia after photon versus proton radiotherapy. Clones were sequenced by immunoSEQ multiplex PCR, and TCRdb holds only the in-frame ones, with some missing. The data show 150,000 or so clones, around nine tenths seen once. The sequencing used peripheral blood, collected from a patient treated with photon-based radiotherapy. The receptor source for this set is a man aged 45-65 years with gastric cancer. The CDR3 runs from the conserved cysteine through the conserved F or W. A D gene is named only where the DNA matches it firmly. Clone size is shown for a subset of rows, as once, few, many or a class of expanded clone.

v_gene	abundance	d_gene	j_gene	CDR3aa	CDR3nt
TRBV5-1	-	-	TRBJ2-7	CASSLSQGYEQYF	TGCGCCAGCAGCTTGTCACAGGGTTACGAGCAGTACTTC
TRBV7-9	-	TRBD1	TRBJ1-4	CASSYTGGGNEKLFF	TGTGCCAGCAGCTACACAGGGGGTGGTAATGAAAAACTGTTTTTT
TRBV18	-	-	TRBJ2-1	CASSPLSGAHEQFF	TGTGCCAGCTCACCACTTTCGGGGGCCCATGAGCAGTTCTTC
TRBV14	-	TRBD1	TRBJ1-1	CASRTGVNTEAFF	TGTGCCAGCAGGACAGGGGTGAACACTGAAGCTTTCTTT
TRBV19	-	TRBD1	TRBJ1-5	CASARGPQPQHF	TGTGCCAGCGCAAGGGGGCCTCAGCCCCAGCATTTT
TRBV19	once	-	TRBJ2-2	CASSSMLGFSNTGELFF	TGTGCCAGTAGTTCAATGTTGGGGTTCTCGAACACCGGGGAGCTGTTTTTT
TRBV18	-	-	TRBJ1-4	CASSPLGGEKLFF	TGTGCCAGCTCACCATTGGGGGGTGAAAAACTGTTTTTT
TRBV7-7	once	TRBD2	TRBJ2-7	CASSLTSGSYEQYF	TGTGCCAGCAGCTTAACTAGCGGGAGCTACGAGCAGTACTTC
TRBV7-9	-	TRBD1	TRBJ2-2	CASSFLIITTGGYTGELFF	TGTGCCAGCAGCTTCCTAATCATTACCACAGGGGGATACACCGGGGAGCTGTTTTTT
TRBV5-6	once	-	TRBJ2-5	CASSFSAQTRETQYF	TGTGCCAGCAGCTTTTCGGCTCAAACCCGGGAGACCCAGTACTTC
TRBV5-1	-	TRBD1	TRBJ1-2	CASSLSGQGNGYTF	TGCGCCAGCAGCTTGTCGGGACAGGGTAATGGCTACACCTTC
TRBV7-2	-	-	TRBJ2-7	CASSATSYEQYF	TGTGCCAGCAGCGCCACTAGCTACGAGCAGTACTTC
TRBV5-8	-	TRBD1	TRBJ1-5	CASSFWGQLLNQPQHF	TGTGCCAGCAGCTTTTGGGGACAGCTTTTAAATCAGCCCCAGCATTTT
TRBV10-1	once	-	TRBJ1-1	CASKSGSGTEAFF	TGCGCCAGCAAATCAGGGTCCGGCACTGAAGCTTTCTTT
TRBV15	-	-	TRBJ1-1	CATSGDNAGTEAFF	TGTGCCACCAGCGGTGACAACGCGGGTACTGAAGCTTTCTTT
TRBV18	-	-	TRBJ2-6	CASSQRQGNSGANVLTF	TGTGCCAGCTCCCAACGGCAGGGAAACTCTGGGGCCAACGTCCTGACTTTC
TRBV27	-	TRBD1	TRBJ2-7	CASSLRTGGPGWTYEQYF	TGTGCCAGCAGTTTACGGACAGGGGGTCCCGGATGGACCTACGAGCAGTACTTC
TRBV2	-	-	TRBJ2-1	CASSERGGYYNEQFF	TGTGCCAGCAGTGAAAGGGGGGGATACTACAATGAGCAGTTCTTC
TRBV27	-	TRBD1	TRBJ2-7	CASSFRQGALASGSYEQYF	TGTGCCAGCAGTTTTCGACAGGGGGCCTTGGCTAGCGGCTCCTACGAGCAGTACTTC
TRBV2	-	-	TRBJ2-2	CASRTGVGELFF	TGTGCCAGCAGGACGGGAGTCGGGGAGCTGTTTTTT
TRBV5-8	-	TRBD1	TRBJ1-2	CASSPDRGLGGYTF	TGTGCCAGCAGCCCGGACAGGGGGCTTGGGGGCTACACCTTC
TRBV5-4	-	-	TRBJ1-2	CASRLQGGGGYTF	TGTGCCAGCAGACTCCAAGGAGGGGGTGGCTACACCTTC
TRBV6-5	-	-	TRBJ1-5	CASSYSRDQPQHF	TGTGCCAGCAGTTATTCCAGGGACCAGCCCCAGCATTTT
TRBV6-1	-	-	TRBJ1-2	CASSEGSGYTF	TGTGCCAGCAGTGAAGGGAGTGGCTACACCTTC
TRBV6-4	-	TRBD1	TRBJ2-6	CASIGQGRPGANVLTF	TGTGCCAGCATCGGACAGGGAAGGCCTGGGGCCAACGTCCTGACTTTC
TRBV5-4	-	-	TRBJ1-3	CASSRDGTQFSGNTIYF	TGTGCCAGCAGCCGGGACGGTACTCAATTCTCTGGAAACACCATATATTTT
TRBV20-1	-	-	TRBJ1-2	CSAERGDGYTF	TGCAGTGCTGAGAGGGGGGATGGCTACACCTTC
TRBV7-9	-	-	TRBJ2-3	CASSLVLADTQYF	TGTGCCAGCAGCTTAGTCCTAGCAGATACGCAGTATTTT
TRBV7-3	once	TRBD1	TRBJ2-7	CASSLTGTGDLDEQYF	TGTGCCAGCAGCTTAACCGGGACAGGGGATCTTGACGAGCAGTACTTC
TRBV9	-	TRBD1	TRBJ2-2	CASSDPGQGRSNTGELFF	TGTGCCAGCAGCGACCCAGGACAGGGGAGGTCGAACACCGGGGAGCTGTTTTTT
TRBV5-6	-	-	TRBJ1-5	CASSLALDGDQPQHF	TGTGCCAGCAGCTTGGCCTTGGACGGTGATCAGCCCCAGCATTTT
TRBV19	-	-	TRBJ2-7	CASSSKGGGSSDEQYF	TGTGCCAGTAGCTCCAAGGGTGGGGGGTCAAGCGACGAGCAGTACTTC
TRBV19	few	TRBD2	TRBJ2-3	CASTGTSGGDTQYF	TGTGCCAGTACCGGGACTAGCGGGGGAGATACGCAGTATTTT
TRBV28	few	-	TRBJ2-7	CASSFLHGAKGEQYF	TGTGCCAGCAGTTTTCTCCACGGAGCCAAGGGGGAGCAGTACTTC
TRBV29-1	-	-	TRBJ2-7	CSVDVGTLVSEQYF	TGCAGCGTTGACGTCGGCACGCTCGTGAGTGAGCAGTACTTC
TRBV4-1	-	TRBD2	TRBJ2-2	CASSQAMGLAGGTGELFF	TGCGCCAGCAGCCAAGCTATGGGACTAGCGGGAGGGACCGGGGAGCTGTTTTTT
TRBV2	-	TRBD1	TRBJ1-5	CASRSRDRVSPQHF	TGTGCCAGCCGCTCCCGGGACAGGGTAAGCCCCCAGCATTTT
TRBV2	-	-	TRBJ1-3	CASSDPSGNTIYF	TGTGCCAGCAGTGATCCCTCTGGAAACACCATATATTTT
TRBV7-9	-	-	TRBJ2-7	CASSLRGLGGEQYF	TGTGCCAGCAGCTTAAGAGGGTTAGGTGGCGAGCAGTACTTC
TRBV28	-	TRBD1	TRBJ1-2	CASSPGDRGFYGYTF	TGTGCCAGCAGTCCAGGGGACAGGGGCTTCTATGGCTACACCTTC
TRBV9	-	TRBD1	TRBJ2-1	CASSVVAQGGNEQFF	TGTGCCAGCAGCGTAGTAGCACAGGGGGGAAATGAGCAGTTCTTC
TRBV4-2	-	TRBD2	TRBJ2-7	CASSQEWGTSGITTYEQYF	TGTGCCAGCAGCCAAGAATGGGGGACTAGCGGAATAACAACCTACGAGCAGTACTTC
TRBV7-2	many	-	TRBJ1-3	CASSSRGSGNTIYF	TGTGCCAGCAGCTCCCGGGGCTCTGGAAACACCATATATTTT
TRBV7-9	few	-	TRBJ2-2	CASSPRTWELFF	TGTGCCAGCAGCCCGAGAACCTGGGAGCTGTTTTTT
TRBV6-5	-	-	TRBJ2-5	CASSYQGAAGTQYF	TGTGCCAGCAGTTACCAAGGGGCCGCGGGGACCCAGTACTTC
TRBV11-3	-	TRBD1	TRBJ2-3	CASSSGQGGSTDTQYF	TGTGCCAGCAGCTCCGGACAGGGGGGAAGCACAGATACGCAGTATTTT
TRBV11-2	-	TRBD2	TRBJ2-3	CASSFRGREGFLDTQYF	TGTGCCAGCAGCTTTCGGGGTCGGGAGGGGTTCCTAGATACGCAGTATTTT
TRBV5-4	-	TRBD1	TRBJ1-5	CASSRGTASNQPQHF	TGTGCCAGCAGCCGGGGGACAGCTAGCAATCAGCCCCAGCATTTT